This T cell receptor beta chain was obtained from a study of T cells in Graves' hyperthyroidism and ophthalmopathy. Study information: Before treatment of any kind, peripheral blood was taken at initial diagnosis. General study results and limits: Most thyroid clonotypes that were expanded above 0.001 also turned up in blood.

A note on this clonotype: Its antigen remains unidentified.

Aged 18 to 65, the patients had hyperthyroidism that was newly diagnosed and had lasted under 2 months. PBMCs came from around 10 ml fresh peripheral blood. Regions amplified from RNA transcripts were the TCR beta CDR3 regions. The HTBI primer set drove a first-round RT-PCR of the TCR CDR3. MiXCR, run by TCRdb on the multiplex PCR reads, gives a single entry per CDR3 protein. This table has 350,000 or so distinct CDR3 sequences, roughly a fifth appearing once. V was shortened by 4 bases and J by 0 bases, with 13 bases between the two germline ends. Germline CDR1 is SGHKS and CDR2 is YYEKEE (reference sequence). The CDR3 loop spans 15 amino acids.

V is TRBV5-5 and J is TRBJ1-1; unclear D gene. The material sequenced was blood. This TCR was recovered from a woman in her 50s with Graves' hyperthyroidism. The DNA for the CDR3 is TGTGCCAGCAGCCCACGAAGCGCCTTGAACACTGAAGCTTTCTTT. Amino acids: CASSPRSALNTEAFF. Together with reference TRBV5-5 and TRBJ1-1, the CDR3 gives the full variable domain: DAGVTQSPTHLIKTRGQQVTLRCSPISGHKSVSWYQQVLGQGPQFIFQYYEKEERGRGNFPDRFSARQFPNYSSELNVNALLLGDSALYLCASSPRSALNTEAFFGQGTRLTVV.